What follows are 26 T cell receptor beta chains derived from one specimen sequenced in a study of blood T cell repertoires in COVID-19. The assay was immunoSEQ multiplex PCR, and TCRdb's table has in-frame clones only and misses some. The data hold about 310,000 clones, with around 89% observed a single time. The sequenced sample consisted of PBMCs or T cells enriched from blood (not recorded which). The receptors here all came from a woman younger than 35 with acute COVID-19.

This clone was seen only once. The J gene is TRBJ2-7, the V gene TRBV15, with 7 positions matching TRBD2. Per the germline V gene, CDR1 is LNHNV and CDR2 is YYDKDF (reference sequence). Losses at the gene ends were 1 base for V and 6 bases for J; bases not matched to a gene: 6. There are 14 residues in the CDR3. The CDR3 DNA is TGTGCCACCAGCAGAGGAGGGGAGGGCGGCGAGCAGTACTTC. Its protein is CATSRGGEGGEQYF.

The chain uses TRBV30 and TRBJ2-7; 11 bases fit TRBD1. Germline V gives CDR1 GTSNPN, CDR2 SVGIG (reference sequence). V lost 0 bases, J lost 4 bases, and 2 bases stayed unmatched. The CDR3 length is 14 residues. The CDR3 sequence: CAWSVGDRGYEQYF. CDR3 nucleotides: TGTGCCTGGAGTGTTGGGGACAGGGGGTACGAGCAGTACTTC. The whole variable domain, filled in from reference TRBV30 and TRBJ2-7, reads SQTIHQWPATLVQPVGSPLSLECTVEGTSNPNLYWYRQAAGRGLQLLFYSVGIGQISSEVPQNLSASRPQDRQFILSSKKLLLSDSGFYLCAWSVGDRGYEQYFGPGTRLTVT.

V is TRBV7-9 and J is TRBJ1-2, with 7 bases aligning to TRBD1. This CDR3 is 13 amino acids long. Trimming removed 6 bases from V and 4 bases from J; junction bases left unmatched: 5. CDR1 SEHNR and CDR2 FQNEAQ come from the germline V gene (reference sequence). The CDR3 DNA follows: TGTGCCAGCAGTCCCGGGACAGTCTATGGCTACACCTTC. Its translation is CASSPGTVYGYTF.

The J gene is TRBJ2-1, the V gene TRBV3-1 (or the pseudogene TRBV3-2), with 9 bases matching TRBD2. The V gene's germline CDR1 is LGHDT and CDR2 YNNKEL (reference sequence). Losses at the gene ends were 1 base for V and 2 bases for J; bases not matched to a gene: 0. The CDR3 runs to 15 residues. In DNA form, the CDR3 reads TGTGCCAGCAGCCAAGTAGCGGGAGCCTACAATGAGCAGTTCTTC. It is translated as CASSQVAGAYNEQFF.

The chain links TRBV27 to TRBJ2-7, with 11 bases aligning to TRBD1. The germline V gene has CDR1 MNHEY and CDR2 SMNVEV (reference sequence). The ends lost 1 base at V and 1 base at J; junction bases unmatched: 3. The length of the CDR3 is 16 residues. DNA for the CDR3: TGTGCCAGCAGTTTATTGGACAGGGGGCAGTCCTACGAGCAGTACTTC. Residues: CASSLLDRGQSYEQYF.

CDR3 region: CASSPADTYEQYF. In DNA, the CDR3 is TGTGCCAGCTCACCGGCAGATACCTACGAGCAGTACTTC. The rearrangement uses TRBV18 and TRBJ2-7; D uncertain. Per germline, CDR1 KGHSH and CDR2 LQKENI. The CDR3 spans 13 residues. Trimming shortened V by 3 bases and J by 2 bases, and 8 bases separated the two germline ends.

This chain links TRBV28 with TRBJ2-1; a weak D match, TRBD1 (6 bases). Trimming took 5 bases from V and 2 from J, leaving 13 bases between them. The germline V gene encodes CDR1 MDHEN and CDR2 SYDVKM. The CDR3 is 15 amino acids. The CDR3 sequence: CASSPTGSPYNEQFF. In DNA, the CDR3 is TGTGCCAGCAGTCCCACAGGGAGCCCCTACAATGAGCAGTTCTTC.

This clone was seen just once. The rearrangement joins TRBV15 to TRBJ2-3; D not resolved. Germline V gene sequence: CDR1 LNHNV, CDR2 YYDKDF (reference sequence). V gave up 5 bases and J gave up 2 bases, with 14 bases separating them. This CDR3 contains 15 residues. This CDR3 reads CATSRPWADTDTQYF. The CDR3 nucleotides read TGTGCCACCAGCCGCCCGTGGGCCGACACAGATACGCAGTATTTT.

This clone was recorded once. The V gene is TRBV2, the J gene TRBJ1-5, with TRBD1 matching 8 bases. Germline values: CDR1 SNHLY, CDR2 FYNNEI. Unmatched junction bases numbered 6, after V lost 7 bases and J lost 4 bases. The CDR3 covers 14 residues. This chain's CDR3 is CASISDRANQPQHF. As DNA, the CDR3 is TGTGCCAGCATCTCGGACAGGGCAAATCAGCCCCAGCATTTT.

In its sample, this clone was seen a few times. The gene calls are TRBV28 and TRBJ1-1; D is perhaps TRBD1 (5 bases). The V and J ends lost 6 bases and 11 bases respectively, with 16 bases between them. Germline values: CDR1 MDHEN, CDR2 SYDVKM. This CDR3 has 12 amino acids. CDR3 DNA sequence: TGTGCCAGCAGCCTATCGGGGGGGATGGCTTTCTTT. Translation gives CASSLSGGMAFF.

The chain has TRBV28 and TRBJ1-2; a possible D gene is TRBD1 (6 bases). The CDR3 spans 14 residues. Germline V gene lookup returns CDR1 MDHEN and CDR2 SYDVKM. V lost 8 bases, J lost 7 bases, and 20 bases lay in between. Here the CDR3 DNA reads TGTGCCAGCTGTCGGGGGGCGCGTAAGGTTGGCTACACCTTC. It encodes CASCRGARKVGYTF.

V usage is TRBV11-3 and J usage is TRBJ2-7; D might be TRBD2 (7 bases). Per germline, CDR1 SGHNT and CDR2 YENEEA. V was pared by 1 base and J by 2 bases, with 12 bases between. The CDR3 is made up of 15 amino acids. Here the CDR3 reads CASSLGGGGTYEQYF. CDR3 coding DNA: TGTGCCAGCAGCTTAGGAGGGGGAGGGACCTACGAGCAGTACTTC.

V usage is TRBV2 and J usage is TRBJ2-2; 9 bases are shared with TRBD1. The CDR3 runs 14 residues. V shed 6 bases, J shed 7 bases, and the junction held 6 bases outside the gene matches. Germline CDR1 and CDR2: SNHLY and FYNNEI. CDR3 DNA: TGTGCCAGCAGCGCACAGGGGGCTGTCGGGGAGCTGTTTTTT. This sequence encodes CASSAQGAVGELFF. The variable domain in full, completed from reference TRBV2 and TRBJ2-2, reads EPEVTQTPSHQVTQMGQEVILRCVPISNHLYFYWYRQILGQKVEFLVSFYNNEISEKSEIFDDQFSVERPDGSNFTLKIRSTKLEDSAMYFCASSAQGAVGELFFGEGSRLTVL.

V gene TRBV11-2 combines with J gene TRBJ2-4; TRBD2 agrees at 8 bases. V shed 6 bases, J shed 6 bases, and the junction held 10 bases outside the gene matches. CDR3 length: 15 residues. Germline CDR1 is SGHAT and CDR2 is FQNNGV. DNA for the CDR3: TGTGCCAGCAGGAGCCGGGAGGGAGGGGGAAACATTCAGTACTTC. This sequence encodes CASRSREGGGNIQYF.

The chain employs TRBV28 and TRBJ1-2, with unresolved D. CDR1 is MDHEN and CDR2 is SYDVKM in the germline V gene. This CDR3 contains 13 residues. Trimming removed 2 bases at V and 1 base at J, with 5 bases between. The CDR3 DNA is TGTGCCAGCAGTTTACTCAGTAACTATGGCTACACCTTC. Amino acids: CASSLLSNYGYTF.

The chain links TRBV6-5 to TRBJ1-2, with D possibly matching TRBD1 (5 bases). The CDR3 contains 13 residues. CDR1 and CDR2 (germline): MNHEY, SVGAGI. With 2 bases removed from V and 4 bases from J, the gap between germline ends came to 8 bases. CDR3 amino acids: CASSYDRIYGYTF. In DNA, the CDR3 is TGTGCCAGCAGTTACGACAGAATCTATGGCTACACCTTC.

The DNA for the CDR3 is TGTGCCAGCAGCCCCCAGGGGACCCTATACAATGAGCAGTTCTTC. It specifies CASSPQGTLYNEQFF. The chain links TRBV9 to TRBJ2-1, with D perhaps TRBD1 (6 bases). The V gene's germline CDR1 is SGDLS and CDR2 YYNGEE. The CDR3 has 15 amino acids. V was trimmed by 4 bases and J by 4 bases, leaving 15 bases between them.

This clone was seen a single time. Here the CDR3 DNA reads TGTGCCAGCATTCCCCGGGCAGGGGCCTCCTACGAGCAGTACTTC. Translating it yields CASIPRAGASYEQYF. This chain connects TRBV6-5 to TRBJ2-7; D is possibly TRBD1 (6 bases). Germline loops: CDR1 MNHEY, CDR2 SVGAGI. Between the trimmed V and J ends, which lost 7 bases and 0 bases, there was a span of 16 bases. CDR3 size: 15 residues.

This chain links TRBV18 with TRBJ2-1, with 8 bases that match TRBD1. The J segment lost 2 bases and the V segment lost 4 bases, leaving 7 bases of the junction unmatched. The CDR3 runs to 16 residues. Germline V gene lookup returns CDR1 KGHSH and CDR2 LQKENI. This CDR3 reads CASSLSGQGTYNEQFF. The CDR3 coding sequence is TGTGCCAGCTCACTCTCCGGACAGGGAACCTACAATGAGCAGTTCTTC.

The gene calls are TRBV12-5 and TRBJ1-2; the D is unclear. The CDR3 length is 13 residues. Germline loops: CDR1 LGHNT, CDR2 FRNRAP. The V gene lost 1 base and the J gene lost 4 bases, with 7 bases spanning the gap. CDR3 in amino acids: CASGLGPGYGYTF. The DNA for the CDR3 is TGTGCTAGTGGTTTGGGGCCGGGCTATGGCTACACCTTC.

This chain joins TRBV6-2 or TRBV6-3 and TRBJ2-1, with TRBD2 matching 8 bases. J was trimmed by 8 bases and V by 0 bases; bases with no gene match: 6. From germline, CDR1 is MNHEY and CDR2 SVGEGT. The CDR3 contains 15 residues. The CDR3 here is CASSYSTSGSDEQFF. The CDR3 DNA reads TGTGCCAGCAGTTACTCCACTAGCGGATCGGATGAGCAGTTCTTC.

This sequence joins TRBV7-9 and TRBJ2-7; 9 nucleotides match TRBD2. V was pared by 7 bases and J by 3 bases, with 16 bases of the junction left unmatched. The germline V gene has CDR1 SEHNR and CDR2 FQNEAQ (reference sequence). The CDR3 is made up of 17 amino acids. CDR3 DNA: TGTGCCAGCACCGGAGGGAATAGCGGGAGAATAGACTACGAGCAGTACTTC. Protein product: CASTGGNSGRIDYEQYF. Using reference TRBV7-9 and TRBJ2-7 for the parts outside the CDR3, the full variable domain is DTGVSQNPRHKITKRGQNVTFRCDPISEHNRLYWYRQTLGQGPEFLTYFQNEAQLEKSRLLSDRFSAERPKGSFSTLEIQRTEQGDSAMYLCASTGGNSGRIDYEQYFGPGTRLTVT.

This chain joins TRBV6-4 and TRBJ2-5; D might be TRBD1 (7 bases). There are 15 residues in the CDR3. V lost 4 bases and J lost 2, with 14 bases in between. Germline CDR1 reads MRHNA; CDR2 reads SNTAGT. The CDR3: CASSAQGGWQETQYF. The CDR3 DNA reads as TGTGCCAGCAGTGCCCAGGGGGGCTGGCAAGAGACCCAGTACTTC.

Only a few counts were recorded for this clone. This chain uses TRBV7-3 with TRBJ2-7, with 11 positions matching TRBD1. This CDR3 has 17 amino acids. Germline V gene sequence: CDR1 SGHTA, CDR2 FQGTGA. The V segment lost 2 bases and the J segment 2 bases; nucleotides outside the gene matches: 8. The CDR3 loop is CASSLGSPGQGAYEQYF. CDR3 nucleotides: TGTGCCAGCAGCTTAGGATCCCCGGGACAGGGGGCCTACGAGCAGTACTTC.

This chain joins TRBV11-3 and TRBJ2-5, with TRBD2 as a possible D gene (5 bases). Trimming cost V 5 bases and J 5 bases, with 15 bases left between them. CDR1 is SGHNT, CDR2 YENEEA, per germline. This CDR3 is built from 14 residues. The CDR3: CASSQRDGVETQYF. The CDR3 region has the DNA TGTGCCAGCAGCCAACGCGACGGGGTGGAGACCCAGTACTTC.

This clone was seen more than once but under ten times. The chain combines TRBV7-3 with TRBJ2-2; a weak D match, TRBD2 (6 bases). CDR1 and CDR2 from the germline V gene are SGHTA and FQGTGA. V dropped 4 bases and J dropped 6 bases, with 15 bases sitting between them. This CDR3 comprises 15 residues. CDR3 DNA sequence: TGTGCCAGCAGCTCCAAAGGACTACTACCCGGGGAGCTGTTTTTT. It is translated as CASSSKGLLPGELFF.